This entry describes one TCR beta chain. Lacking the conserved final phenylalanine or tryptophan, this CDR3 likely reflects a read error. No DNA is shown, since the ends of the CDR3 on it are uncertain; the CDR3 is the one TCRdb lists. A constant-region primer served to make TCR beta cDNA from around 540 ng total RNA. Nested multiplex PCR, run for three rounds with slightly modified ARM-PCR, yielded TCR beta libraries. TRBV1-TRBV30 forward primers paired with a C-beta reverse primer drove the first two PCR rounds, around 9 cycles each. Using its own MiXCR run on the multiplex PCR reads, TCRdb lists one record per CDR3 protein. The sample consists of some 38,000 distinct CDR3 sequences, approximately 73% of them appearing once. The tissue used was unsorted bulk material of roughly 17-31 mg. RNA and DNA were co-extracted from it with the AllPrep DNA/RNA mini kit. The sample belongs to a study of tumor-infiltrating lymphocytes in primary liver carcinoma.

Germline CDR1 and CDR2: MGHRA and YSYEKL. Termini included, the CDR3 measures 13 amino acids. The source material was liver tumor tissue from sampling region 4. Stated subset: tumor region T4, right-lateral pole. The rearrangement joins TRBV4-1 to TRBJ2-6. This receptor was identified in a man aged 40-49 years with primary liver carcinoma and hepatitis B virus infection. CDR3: CASSQVGANVPTS.